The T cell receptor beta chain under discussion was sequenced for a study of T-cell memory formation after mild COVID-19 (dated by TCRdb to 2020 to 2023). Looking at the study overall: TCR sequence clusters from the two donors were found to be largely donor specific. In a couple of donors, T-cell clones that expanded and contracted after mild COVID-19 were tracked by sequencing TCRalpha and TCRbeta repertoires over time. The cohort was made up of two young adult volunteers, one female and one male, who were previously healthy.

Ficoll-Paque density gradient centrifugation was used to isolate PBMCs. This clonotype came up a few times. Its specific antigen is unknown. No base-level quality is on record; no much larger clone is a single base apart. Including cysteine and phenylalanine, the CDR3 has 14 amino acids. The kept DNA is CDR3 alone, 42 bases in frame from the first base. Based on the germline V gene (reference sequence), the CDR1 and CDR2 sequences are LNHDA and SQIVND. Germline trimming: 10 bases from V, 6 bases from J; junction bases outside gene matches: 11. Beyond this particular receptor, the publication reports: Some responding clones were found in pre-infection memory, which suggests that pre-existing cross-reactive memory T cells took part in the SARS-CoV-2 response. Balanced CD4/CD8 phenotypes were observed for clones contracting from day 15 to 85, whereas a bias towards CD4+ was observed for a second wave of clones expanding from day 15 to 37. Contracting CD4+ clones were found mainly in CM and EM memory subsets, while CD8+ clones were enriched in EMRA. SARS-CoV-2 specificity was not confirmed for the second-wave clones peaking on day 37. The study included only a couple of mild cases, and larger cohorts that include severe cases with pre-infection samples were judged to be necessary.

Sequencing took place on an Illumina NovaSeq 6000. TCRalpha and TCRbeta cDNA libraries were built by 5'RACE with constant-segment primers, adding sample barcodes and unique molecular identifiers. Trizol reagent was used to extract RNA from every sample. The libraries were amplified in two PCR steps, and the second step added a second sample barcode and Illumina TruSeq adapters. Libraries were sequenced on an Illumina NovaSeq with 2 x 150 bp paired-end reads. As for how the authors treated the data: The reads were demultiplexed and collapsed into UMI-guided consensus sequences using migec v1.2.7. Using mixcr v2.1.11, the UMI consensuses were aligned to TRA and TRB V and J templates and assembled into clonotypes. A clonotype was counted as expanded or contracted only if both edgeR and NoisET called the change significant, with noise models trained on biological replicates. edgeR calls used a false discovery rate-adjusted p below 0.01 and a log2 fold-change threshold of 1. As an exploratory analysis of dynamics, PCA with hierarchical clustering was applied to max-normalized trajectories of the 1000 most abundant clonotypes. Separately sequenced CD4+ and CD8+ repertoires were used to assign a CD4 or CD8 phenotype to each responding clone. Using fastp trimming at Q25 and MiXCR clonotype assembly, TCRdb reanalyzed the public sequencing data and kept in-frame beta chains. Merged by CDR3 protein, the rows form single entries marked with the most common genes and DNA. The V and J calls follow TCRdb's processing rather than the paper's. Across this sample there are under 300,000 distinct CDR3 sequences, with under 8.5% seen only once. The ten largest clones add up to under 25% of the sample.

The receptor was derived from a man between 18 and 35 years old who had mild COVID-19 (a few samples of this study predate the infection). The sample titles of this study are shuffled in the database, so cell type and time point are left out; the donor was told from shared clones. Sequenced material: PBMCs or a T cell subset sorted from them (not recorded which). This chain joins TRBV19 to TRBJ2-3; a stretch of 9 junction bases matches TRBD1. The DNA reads TGTGCCACCTCAACTACAGGGGGCGCGGATACGCAGTATTTT. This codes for CATSTTGGADTQYF.